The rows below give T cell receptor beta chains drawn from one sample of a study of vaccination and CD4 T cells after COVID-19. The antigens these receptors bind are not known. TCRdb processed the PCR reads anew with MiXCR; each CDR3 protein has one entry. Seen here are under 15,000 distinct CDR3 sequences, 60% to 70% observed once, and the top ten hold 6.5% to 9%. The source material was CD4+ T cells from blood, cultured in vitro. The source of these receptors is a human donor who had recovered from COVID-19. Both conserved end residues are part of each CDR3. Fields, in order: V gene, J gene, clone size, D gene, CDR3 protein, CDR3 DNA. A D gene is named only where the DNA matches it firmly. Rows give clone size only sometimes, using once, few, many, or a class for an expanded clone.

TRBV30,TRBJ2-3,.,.,CAWAGGTDTQYF,TGTGCCTGGGCAGGGGGCACAGATACGCAGTATTTT
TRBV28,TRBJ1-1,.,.,CASRVNTEAFF,TGTGCCAGCAGGGTGAACACTGAAGCTTTCTTT
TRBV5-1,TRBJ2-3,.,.,CASGQRSTDTQYF,TGCGCCAGCGGCCAGAGAAGCACAGATACGCAGTATTTT
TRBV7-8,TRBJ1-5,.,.,CASSLAQNQPQHF,TGTGCCAGCAGCTTAGCTCAAAATCAGCCCCAGCATTTT
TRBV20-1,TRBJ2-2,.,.,CSASGPGTSNTGELFF,TGCAGTGCTAGTGGCCCCGGGACTTCGAACACCGGGGAGCTGTTTTTT
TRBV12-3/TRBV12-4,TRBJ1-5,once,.,CASRSGGGGNQPQHF,TGTGCCAGCCGCTCCGGAGGGGGGGGCAATCAGCCCCAGCATTTT
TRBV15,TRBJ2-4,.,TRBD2,CATSGSGRVDTAKNIQYF,TGTGCCACCAGCGGGAGCGGGAGGGTCGATACTGCCAAAAACATTCAGTACTTC
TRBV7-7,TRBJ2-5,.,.,CASSFGGEETQYF,TGTGCTAGCAGTTTTGGAGGGGAAGAGACCCAGTACTTC
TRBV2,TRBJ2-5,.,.,CASSEAQEETQYF,TGTGCCAGCAGTGAAGCGCAGGAAGAGACCCAGTACTTC
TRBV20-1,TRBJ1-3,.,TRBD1,CGASGGSGNTIYF,TGCGGTGCCTCAGGGGGCTCTGGAAACACCATATATTTT
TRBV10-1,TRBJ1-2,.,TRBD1,CASSDTGGDNYGYTF,TGCGCCAGCAGTGACACAGGGGGTGATAACTATGGCTACACCTTC
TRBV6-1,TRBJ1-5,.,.,CASSEQNSENQPQHF,TGTGCCAGCAGTGAACAAAATTCCGAGAATCAGCCCCAGCATTTT
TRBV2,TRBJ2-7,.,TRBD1,CASSVQGAVYEQYF,TGTGCCAGCAGTGTGCAGGGGGCAGTGTACGAGCAGTACTTC
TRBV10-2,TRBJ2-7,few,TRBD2,CASNPGSSGRHEQYF,TGCGCCAGCAATCCGGGGTCTAGCGGGAGACACGAGCAGTACTTC
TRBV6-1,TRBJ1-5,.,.,CASSPVWGPYNQPQHF,TGTGCCAGCAGCCCCGTTTGGGGACCGTACAATCAGCCCCAGCATTTT
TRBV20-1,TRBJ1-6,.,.,CSATWGNSPLHF,TGCAGTGCTACCTGGGGGAATTCACCCCTCCACTTT
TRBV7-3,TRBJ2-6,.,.,CASSLGPGAGANVLTF,TGTGCCAGCAGCTTAGGGCCAGGCGCTGGGGCCAACGTCCTGACTTTC
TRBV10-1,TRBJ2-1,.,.,CASSESLARSNEQFF,TGCGCCAGCAGTGAGTCACTAGCTCGTAGCAATGAGCAGTTCTTC
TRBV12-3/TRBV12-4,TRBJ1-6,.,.,CASSLTGLNSPLHF,TGTGCCAGCAGCCTTACAGGGCTCAATTCACCCCTCCACTTT
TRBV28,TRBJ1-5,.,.,CASSPPRAALSNQPQHF,TGTGCCAGCAGCCCCCCCCGAGCAGCCCTTAGCAATCAGCCCCAGCATTTT
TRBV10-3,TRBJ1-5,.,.,CAISESGVGQPQHF,TGTGCCATCAGTGAGTCCGGGGTCGGGCAGCCCCAGCATTTT
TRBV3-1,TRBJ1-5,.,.,CASSQGGMGNQPQHF,TGTGCCAGCAGCCAAGGGGGGATGGGCAATCAGCCCCAGCATTTT
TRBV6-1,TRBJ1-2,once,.,CASSRGTVRVNYGYTF,TGTGCCAGCAGTAGAGGGACGGTCCGGGTGAACTATGGCTACACCTTC
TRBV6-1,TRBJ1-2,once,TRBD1,CASGHYQEGQGAYGYTF,TGTGCCAGCGGCCACTATCAAGAGGGACAGGGGGCCTATGGCTACACCTTC